Listed below are T cell receptor beta chains from one sample, sequenced in a study of naive and memory T cell subsets. In TCRdb, the UMI-ligation and nested PCR reads were re-called with MiXCR into one record per CDR3 protein. Of roughly 150,000 distinct CDR3 sequences listed, 20% to 25% are singletons. Sequencing was done on a sample of naive CD4+ T cells from blood. These TCRs come from a human donor in good health. The CDR3 runs from the conserved cysteine through the conserved F or W. D genes are given only for firm matches. The size of a clone is reported for some rows only, either as once, few or many, or as a class for expanded clones.

V,J,D,size,DNA,CDR3
TRBV5-1,TRBJ2-1,.,few,TGCGCCAGCAGCCCATACACAGGGGAGCAGTTCTTC,CASSPYTGEQFF
TRBV18,TRBJ2-7,.,few,TGTGCCAGCTCACTCGACCGGGTGGAGCAGTACTTC,CASSLDRVEQYF
TRBV18,TRBJ1-6,.,.,TGTGCCAGCTCACCGGCAGGACAGACTATTTCACCCCTCCACTTT,CASSPAGQTISPLHF
TRBV20-1,TRBJ2-2,.,many,TGCAGTGCTAGAGGGGGATCAGGCACCGGGGAGCTGTTTTTT,CSARGGSGTGELFF
TRBV7-9,TRBJ2-1,.,.,TGTGCCAGCAGCTTCCGGGCCCCGGGCAATGAGCAGTTCTTC,CASSFRAPGNEQFF
TRBV12-3/TRBV12-4,TRBJ2-1,TRBD1,.,TGTGCCAGCAGTCAGGACAGGGGGCTCAATGAGCAGTTCTTC,CASSQDRGLNEQFF
TRBV10-3,TRBJ2-1,.,.,TGTGCCATCAGTAGGTGGGGCGGCAATGAGCAGTTCTTC,CAISRWGGNEQFF
TRBV20-1,TRBJ1-1,.,few,TGCAGTGCAAGGAGACCTAACACTGAAGCTTTCTTT,CSARRPNTEAFF
TRBV20-1,TRBJ2-7,TRBD1,.,TGCAGTGCTGGACAGGGGCGGGACGAGCAGTACTTC,CSAGQGRDEQYF
TRBV14,TRBJ2-7,.,many,TGTGCCAGCAGCCCCCTTCCTGGTGGCAGCTCCTACGAGCAGTACTTC,CASSPLPGGSSYEQYF
TRBV10-3,TRBJ2-3,.,few,TGTGCCACCGATGGGTCCGCTAGCACAGATACGCAGTATTTT,CATDGSASTDTQYF
TRBV5-1,TRBJ1-6,.,.,TGCGCCAGCAGCTTGGTCGGCCTATCGGGCGGAATGAAGGATTCACCCCTCCACTTT,CASSLVGLSGGMKDSPLHF
TRBV20-1,TRBJ2-1,TRBD1,.,TGCAGTGCTAGACGTCCCGGGACAGTGAACCGAAATGAGCAGTTCTTC,CSARRPGTVNRNEQFF
TRBV4-1,TRBJ2-3,.,.,TGCGCCAGCAGCCAAGATGGCGGCACAGATACGCAGTATTTT,CASSQDGGTDTQYF
TRBV20-1,TRBJ2-3,TRBD2,few,TGCAGTGCTAGAGATTCGAGCGGGAGGGCCGGAGATACGCAGTATTTT,CSARDSSGRAGDTQYF
TRBV19,TRBJ2-7,.,few,TGTGCCAGTAGTCTAGCCGAACCCTACGAGCAGTACTTC,CASSLAEPYEQYF
TRBV30,TRBJ1-2,.,few,TGTGCCTGGAGTGGACAGTATAACTATGGCTACACCTTC,CAWSGQYNYGYTF
TRBV18,TRBJ2-1,TRBD2,.,TGTGCCAGCTCACCACCGGGACTAGCGGGAGGGGATGAGCAGTTCTTC,CASSPPGLAGGDEQFF
TRBV29-1,TRBJ1-2,.,.,TGCAGCGTCCGAGCGGAAGGGTATGGCTACACCTTC,CSVRAEGYGYTF
TRBV28,TRBJ2-7,.,many,TGTGCCAGCAGAACGGCTTACGAGCAGTACTTC,CASRTAYEQYF
TRBV29-1,TRBJ2-2,TRBD1,many,TGCAGCGTTTACCGGGACAGGGTGACCGGGGAGCTGTTTTTT,CSVYRDRVTGELFF
TRBV6-5,TRBJ1-1,.,.,TGTGCCAGCAGCCGACGTGCAGGATTGGCGAACACTGAAGCTTTCTTT,CASSRRAGLANTEAFF
TRBV18,TRBJ1-1,.,few,TGTGCCAGCTCACCACGCACAGGGAGTTACACTGAAGCTTTCTTT,CASSPRTGSYTEAFF
TRBV6-4,TRBJ2-1,TRBD2,few,TGTGCCAGCAGTGACTCAGCGGGAGGGCCCAATGAGCAGTTCTTC,CASSDSAGGPNEQFF
TRBV5-6,TRBJ1-2,.,.,TGTGCCAGCAGCACAACGCTTTCAGACTATGGCTACACCTTC,CASSTTLSDYGYTF
TRBV29-1,TRBJ2-5,TRBD2,few,TGCAGCGCACCGGGACTAGCGGGCCACCAAGAGACCCAGTACTTC,CSAPGLAGHQETQYF
TRBV10-2,TRBJ1-2,.,few,TGCGCCAGTCGACAGCCTCTTGGATATGGCTACACCTTC,CASRQPLGYGYTF
TRBV12-3/TRBV12-4,TRBJ1-5,.,.,TGTGCCAGCAGTTTTATGGCCCCCAATCAGCCCCAGCATTTT,CASSFMAPNQPQHF
TRBV4-1,TRBJ1-5,.,.,TGCGCCAGCAGCCAAGATTTCGATCAGCCCCAGCATTTT,CASSQDFDQPQHF
TRBV28,TRBJ2-7,TRBD1,many,TGTGCCAGCAGTTTAGGGCTTACAGGGGCCAATTCCTACGAGCAGTACTTC,CASSLGLTGANSYEQYF
TRBV6-5,TRBJ2-7,TRBD1,.,TGTGCCAGCGCTAGGGACAGAGTCTACGAGCAGTACTTC,CASARDRVYEQYF
TRBV20-1,TRBJ1-6,.,.,TGCAGTGCTTCGGCCCTGCCGGGGAATTCACCCCTCCACTTT,CSASALPGNSPLHF
TRBV3-1,TRBJ2-2,TRBD2,few,TGTGCCAGCAGCCACGGAGGACTAGCGGGAACCGGGGAGCTGTTTTTT,CASSHGGLAGTGELFF
TRBV27,TRBJ1-6,TRBD1,few,TGTGCCAGCACCCGGGACAGGGGGAATTCACCCCTCCACTTT,CASTRDRGNSPLHF
TRBV7-9,TRBJ2-3,.,.,TGTGCCAGCAGCTTAAGAGGGTATGAGACAGATACGCAGTATTTT,CASSLRGYETDTQYF
TRBV18,TRBJ1-1,TRBD1,.,TGTGCCAGCTCACCAGGGACAGGGGGTAACACTGAAGCTTTCTTT,CASSPGTGGNTEAFF
TRBV7-9,TRBJ2-5,TRBD2,few,TGTGCCAGCAGCTTAAGGCTAGCGGGAAAAGAGACCCAGTACTTC,CASSLRLAGKETQYF
TRBV20-1,TRBJ1-5,.,.,TGCAGTGCTAGAGGGCTTCGAGATCAGCCCCAGCATTTT,CSARGLRDQPQHF
TRBV28,TRBJ2-7,.,.,TGTGCCAGCAGTTTAAGGGTTCGGGAGCAGTACTTC,CASSLRVREQYF
TRBV11-2,TRBJ2-2,.,.,TGTGCCAGCAGCCCTAGTCGCGGACCAGGTGGGCTGTTTTTT,CASSPSRGPGGLFF
TRBV6-4,TRBJ2-5,.,.,TGTGCCAGCAGTGCTCTTCAGGGAGAGACCCAGTACTTC,CASSALQGETQYF
TRBV5-1,TRBJ2-1,TRBD2,many,TGCGCCAGCAGCACAAGCGGGAGCACCTACAATGAGCAGTTCTTC,CASSTSGSTYNEQFF
TRBV9,TRBJ2-2,.,few,TGTGCCAGCAGCCTGAAACCAATAGACGGGGAGCTGTTTTTT,CASSLKPIDGELFF
TRBV12-3/TRBV12-4,TRBJ1-3,.,.,TGTGCCAGCAGTAGAGTCAGCTCTGGAAACACCATATATTTT,CASSRVSSGNTIYF
TRBV12-3/TRBV12-4,TRBJ1-6,TRBD1,.,TGTGCCAGCAGTTTACAGGGGGCTCTGTCACCCCTCCACTTT,CASSLQGALSPLHF
TRBV20-1,TRBJ2-1,TRBD2,many,TGCAGTGCGCCCGTGACTAGCGGGAACGGTGAGCAGTTCTTC,CSAPVTSGNGEQFF
TRBV4-3,TRBJ2-2,TRBD2,few,TGCGCCAGCAGCCAGGATAGACTAGCGAGCGGGGAGCTGTTTTTT,CASSQDRLASGELFF
TRBV7-3,TRBJ2-7,.,many,TGTGCCAGCAGCTTATGGGGAGGCGAGCAGTACTTC,CASSLWGGEQYF
TRBV14,TRBJ2-3,TRBD1,.,TGTGCCAGCAGCGCCCGGGACAGGGTAGATACGCAGTATTTT,CASSARDRVDTQYF
TRBV7-3,TRBJ2-7,.,many,TGTGCCAGCAGCTTAGGGCGGGCACCTTCCTACGAGCAGTACTTC,CASSLGRAPSYEQYF
TRBV24-1,TRBJ2-3,.,.,TGTGCCACCAGTGATTTCCCCGGGAGTCGGGCAGATACGCAGTATTTT,CATSDFPGSRADTQYF
TRBV28,TRBJ2-2,.,many,TGTGCCAGCAGTCCCTTTCTTACCGGGGAGCTGTTTTTT,CASSPFLTGELFF
TRBV11-2,TRBJ1-2,.,.,TGTGCCAGCACCCTAACGGGGGGCCTCTATGGCTACACCTTC,CASTLTGGLYGYTF
TRBV29-1,TRBJ2-1,.,many,TGCAGCGTTGCGGTAGGCAATGAGCAGTTCTTC,CSVAVGNEQFF
TRBV7-9,TRBJ2-1,TRBD2,few,TGTGCCAGCAGCTACCGAGCGGGGTACAATGAGCAGTTCTTC,CASSYRAGYNEQFF
TRBV6-1,TRBJ1-4,.,.,TGTGCCAGCTCTCGCCGGCTTTCAACTAATGAAAAACTGTTTTTT,CASSRRLSTNEKLFF
TRBV29-1,TRBJ1-1,TRBD1,many,TGCAGCGTTAAAAAGATGCCAGGGGGTACTGAAGCTTTCTTT,CSVKKMPGGTEAFF